Listed here is a single T cell receptor beta chain. Its target is not known. The record originates from a study of T cell repertoires in cytomegalovirus infection. Across the study: Signatures in public TCR beta sequences pointed to both CMV infection and matching HLA type. The study, taken as a whole, reports: The ex vivo response was dominated by HLA-C-restricted CMV-specific TCR beta clonotypes.

This CDR3 is built from 13 residues. The germline CDR1 and CDR2 sequences are MNHEY and SVGEGT. The V gene lost 7 bases and the J gene lost 5 bases, with 14 bases spanning the gap. TCRdb re-analysed the reads in MiXCR, keeping a single row per CDR3 protein. The sample records approximately 1,000,000 distinct CDR3 sequences, about a third being singletons. The J gene is TRBJ2-5, the V gene TRBV6-2 or TRBV6-3, with D perhaps being TRBD1 or TRBD2 (5 bases each). The TCR originated in a human donor in good health (CMV status not recorded). Some clones in this sample may be carry-over from other donors' samples. The source was cultured CD8+ T cells from PBMCs, collected from culture after CMV antigen stimulation. Here the CDR3 DNA reads TGTGCCAGCATATCGGGGCGCGGGGAGACCCAGTACTTC. Protein product: CASISGRGETQYF.